This T cell receptor (beta chain) stems from a study of blood T cell repertoires in COVID-19. Looking at the study overall: Acute and convalescent COVID-19 samples came from the United States, Italy and Spain.

Enrolled through a virtual design, the participants were between 18 and 89 years of age and came from roughly 22 US areas. This table comes from immunoSEQ multiplex PCR, and its TCRdb copy is limited to in-frame clones, with some not included. The repertoire holds 120,000 to 150,000 clones, over 80% seen once, with about 5.8% in the top ten. CDR3 size: 15 residues. V was pared by 3 bases and J by 2 bases, with 6 bases of the junction left unmatched. Germline assignment: CDR1 SGHTS and CDR2 YDEGEE. This TCR was recovered from a woman between 50 and 59 years old who had been exposed to COVID-19. Sequenced input: PBMCs or T cells enriched from blood (not recorded which). The chain has TRBV5-8 and TRBJ2-3; 7 nucleotides align to TRBD2. The CDR3 DNA sequence: TGTGCCAGCAGCTCCTACGGGACTACCACAGATACGCAGTATTTT. It translates to CASSSYGTTTDTQYF.